This TCR beta chain emerged from a study of somatic mutations in cytotoxic T cells in rheumatoid arthritis. Whole-study results and caveats: Rheumatoid arthritis patients showed CD8+ clonality increasing with age, unlike healthy controls. Statistical analysis of the slight TRBV07 underrepresentation in rheumatoid arthritis patients did not adjust for multiple comparisons.

Trimming removed 5 bases from V and 5 bases from J, with 25 bases in between. Germline CDR1 is SEHNR and CDR2 is FQNEAQ (reference sequence). CDR3 length: 17 residues. About this clone: Its matching antigen is unknown.

Using immunoSEQ multiplex PCR, the repertoire was profiled, and TCRdb retains in-frame clones only, with some absent. The sample shows thousands of clones, 75% to 85% of them seen only once. This TCR derives from an adult with rheumatoid arthritis. Sequences were obtained from CD8+ T cells sorted from blood. The chain carries TRBV7-9 and TRBJ2-7, with a possible D match to TRBD1 (5 bases). The CDR3 loop reads CASSPGDGQGIHHEQYF. The CDR3 DNA follows: TGTGCCAGCAGCCCCGGCGACGGGCAGGGTATTCACCACGAGCAGTACTTC.